What follows is one T cell receptor (beta chain) and its context. The antigen it recognizes is unknown. Per-nucleotide qualities are absent, and no much larger clonotype sits a single base away. The sequencing machine was an Illumina HiSeq 1500. TCRdb handled the public reads itself, with Q25 trimming in fastp and clone calling in MiXCR, and kept productive beta chains. When rows share a CDR3 protein, they turn into one entry using the most common DNA and genes. This sample gives 450,000 to 600,000 distinct CDR3 sequences in total; about 10% of them show up just once. Jointly, the top ten make up about a tenth of the sample. These data belong to a study of T cell repertoires in cytomegalovirus infection (dated by TCRdb to between 2018 and 2021). At the level of the whole study: The HLA type of each donor mattered for the analysis, because public TCR beta signatures pointed to carriage of CMV infection along with the matching HLA type.

The study at large found these results: In both this cohort and an independent cohort of 350 to 400 donors, the cumulative frequency of public TCR beta family members distinguished carriers of CMV infection plus the relevant HLA type. The ex vivo response was dominated by HLA-C-restricted CMV-specific TCR beta clonotypes, and the single most frequent clonotype in two of eight donors was supplied by these HLA-C-restricted clonotypes.

The receptor was isolated from a human donor in good health (CMV status not recorded). Some clones in this sample may be carry-over from other donors' samples. Sequenced: PBMCs.

CDR3 loop: CASSAGQGMDTQYF. At the DNA level, the sequence is TGCGCCAGCAGCGCGGGACAGGGGATGGATACGCAGTATTTT. The sequence is built from TRBV5-1 and TRBJ2-3; 10 bases in the middle match TRBD1. V is pruned by 4 bases and J by 6 bases, leaving 5 bases of the junction without a gene match. The germline V gene yields SGHRS for CDR1 and YFSETQ for CDR2. The CDR3 starts with the cysteine, ends with the phenylalanine, and has 14 residues. The only DNA kept is the CDR3, 42 bases in frame from the first base.